This is a list of T cell receptor beta chains from one sample in a study of blood T cell repertoires in COVID-19. The method was immunoSEQ multiplex PCR; TCRdb's version includes in-frame clones alone and lacks a portion of them. The sample includes about 160,000 clones, roughly 84% of them seen just once. The sequenced sample was peripheral blood. Source of these receptors: a woman of 80 years or more with active or convalescent COVID-19. Each CDR3 is given with its conserved first and last residue. The order of the fields is D gene, V gene, J gene, clone size, CDR3 DNA, CDR3 protein. The D gene is left open where the match is weak. Size values are once, few and many counts, or a class for expanded clones, and some rows have none.

d_call: TRBD1
v_call: TRBV10-1
j_call: TRBJ2-3
clone_size: .
cdr3_nt: TGCGCCAGCAGTGAGGGACAGGCATCCGCAGATACGCAGTATTTT
cdr3_aa: CASSEGQASADTQYF

d_call: .
v_call: TRBV18
j_call: TRBJ1-5
clone_size: few
cdr3_nt: TGTGCCAGCTCACCAAGTCGGGACACGAATCAGCCCCAGCATTTT
cdr3_aa: CASSPSRDTNQPQHF

d_call: .
v_call: TRBV12-5
j_call: TRBJ2-7
clone_size: .
cdr3_nt: TGTGCTAGTGGTTTGGTAGGCGAAGGAGCCTACGAGCAGTACTTC
cdr3_aa: CASGLVGEGAYEQYF

d_call: .
v_call: TRBV5-1
j_call: TRBJ1-4
clone_size: .
cdr3_nt: TGCGCCAGCAGCTTGGACGGGAATCCTGTCGAAAAACTGTTTTTT
cdr3_aa: CASSLDGNPVEKLFF

d_call: .
v_call: TRBV5-1
j_call: TRBJ2-7
clone_size: many
cdr3_nt: TGCGCCAGCAGCTCAGGGGCCCGGGGCGAGCAGTACTTC
cdr3_aa: CASSSGARGEQYF

d_call: TRBD2
v_call: TRBV19
j_call: TRBJ2-2
clone_size: .
cdr3_nt: TGTGCCAGTAGTATTGTGGCGGGGGGGAACACCGGGGAGCTGTTTTTT
cdr3_aa: CASSIVAGGNTGELFF

d_call: TRBD1
v_call: TRBV6-5
j_call: TRBJ1-6
clone_size: .
cdr3_nt: TGTGCCAGCAGTTACCGGGACAGGGAAAATTCACCCCTCCACTTT
cdr3_aa: CASSYRDRENSPLHF

d_call: TRBD2
v_call: TRBV10-3
j_call: TRBJ2-1
clone_size: .
cdr3_nt: TGTGCCATCAGTGCACTAGCGGGGGGTCTGTACGAGCAGTTCTTC
cdr3_aa: CAISALAGGLYEQFF

d_call: .
v_call: TRBV9
j_call: TRBJ1-5
clone_size: once
cdr3_nt: TGTGCCAGCAGCGCCTCCTCCGTTCAGCCCCAGCATTTT
cdr3_aa: CASSASSVQPQHF

d_call: TRBD2
v_call: TRBV19
j_call: TRBJ2-1
clone_size: .
cdr3_nt: TGTGCCACCGCTCAGGATACTAGCGGGGTTTCACAGTTCTTC
cdr3_aa: CATAQDTSGVSQFF

d_call: .
v_call: TRBV7-2
j_call: TRBJ1-5
clone_size: .
cdr3_nt: TGTGCCAGCAGCTTATTCCCAGGGAGCAATCAGCCCCAGCATTTT
cdr3_aa: CASSLFPGSNQPQHF

d_call: .
v_call: TRBV7-2
j_call: TRBJ2-3
clone_size: .
cdr3_nt: TGTGCCAGCAGCTTCCCCGGGGGGCGGGGAGATACGCAGTATTTT
cdr3_aa: CASSFPGGRGDTQYF

d_call: TRBD1
v_call: TRBV19
j_call: TRBJ1-1
clone_size: once
cdr3_nt: TGTGCCAGTAGTCCCTCCCCGGGACAGGGGATGAACACTGAAGCTTTCTTT
cdr3_aa: CASSPSPGQGMNTEAFF

d_call: .
v_call: TRBV29-1
j_call: TRBJ1-1
clone_size: .
cdr3_nt: TGCAGCGTCTCAGGGGAAGGTTGGTTCGGTGAAGCTTTCTTT
cdr3_aa: CSVSGEGWFGEAFF

d_call: TRBD1
v_call: TRBV11-3
j_call: TRBJ2-7
clone_size: .
cdr3_nt: TGTGCCAGCAGCACCGGGACAGGGAACGAGCAGTACTTC
cdr3_aa: CASSTGTGNEQYF